This TCR beta chain was documented in a study of T cell changes during pregnancy in multiple sclerosis (dated by TCRdb to between 2018 and 2021). Looking at the study overall: Changes in the T cell repertoire over the course of pregnancy were examined in this study in women with multiple sclerosis.

Library preparation used the immunoSEQ multiplex PCR assay. TCRdb stores this immuneACCESS table with in-frame sequences only. Part of the clones is absent; in the studies checked, under half of the shortfall reflects unresolved V genes, and no reason is known for the rest. The sample profile shows some 77,000 clones; roughly 92% of them were found once. Around 2.2% of the sample is taken by the ten largest. Details on this clone: The antigen this receptor binds is unknown. Base-call qualities are not available, and no considerably larger clone is one nucleotide away.

Trimming takes 4 bases from V and 1 base from J, and the germline ends sit 17 bases apart. The CDR3, cysteine through phenylalanine, is 17 amino acids long. Here the CDR3 DNA is all that survives: 51 bases in frame from base 1. Via the germline V gene, CDR1 is KGHSH and CDR2 LQKENI. The source material was peripheral blood, sampled in the second trimester of pregnancy. The sequence links TRBV18 to TRBJ1-3; no D gene is confidently identified. This sequence originates from a female donor in good health, enrolled as a control in a pregnancy study. The CDR3 has the sequence CASSRLGPDLSGNTIYF. The base sequence is TGTGCCAGCTCACGGCTTGGGCCGGACTTATCTGGAAACACCATATATTTT.